In this sample, the clone carrying this TCR beta chain turned up a few times. Its specificity is not known. This entry comes from a study of T cells in Graves' hyperthyroidism and ophthalmopathy. TCR beta CDR3 regions were amplified from RNA. The primer set for the first-round RT-PCR of the TCR CDR3 was HTBI. TCRdb re-called the multiplex PCR reads through MiXCR, storing one row per CDR3 protein. The data hold about 610,000 distinct CDR3 sequences, with under 15% observed a single time. Study findings and constraints: With a median lead of approximately six months before onset, the model predicted ophthalmopathy.

This CDR3 spans 14 amino acids. V gave up 6 bases and J gave up 3 bases, with 17 bases separating them. CDR1 is DFQATT and CDR2 is SNEGSKA in the germline V gene (reference sequence). The rearrangement links TRBV20-1 to TRBJ2-5, with D perhaps given as TRBD1 or TRBD2 (5 bases each). The receptor's source is a woman aged 35 to 49 with Graves' ophthalmopathy. The sequencing input was blood. In nucleotides, the CDR3 is TGCAGTGCAAGCCCGGGACGCTGGAAAGAGACCCAGTACTTC. Translated: CSASPGRWKETQYF.